This section outlines one T cell receptor (beta chain) sequence together with its context. V was cut by 4 bases and J by 6 bases, with 19 bases left in between. This CDR3 region has 15 residues. The V gene's germline CDR1 is SGHRS and CDR2 YFSETQ. The data were obtained in a study of blood T cell repertoires in COVID-19. Study as a whole: Sites in the United States, Italy and Spain provided acute and convalescent COVID-19 samples. Sample material is recorded as cDNA or gDNA derived from T cells, B-cell-depleted T cells, or PBMCs.

Original processing notes: The assay estimated nucleated cells by amplifying reference gene primers. Sequenced by immunoSEQ multiplex PCR; TCRdb stores in-frame clones only, minus some. V and J calls and clone size are given by that table; D and trimming were obtained from the DNA. The profile shows roughly 330,000 clones, roughly 86% of them singletons. Recovered Cohort 3 donors showed two negative PCRs, clearance, or symptom resolution. This clonotype was sampled from a woman aged 25 to 39 who had recovered from COVID-19. This sequence joins TRBV5-1 and TRBJ1-2; TRBD1 is a possible D gene (5 bases). Sequenced: PBMCs or T cells enriched from blood (not recorded which). CDR3 loop: CASSGWGRELDGYTF. The CDR3 nucleotides are TGCGCCAGCAGCGGATGGGGGAGGGAATTGGATGGCTACACCTTC. The full variable domain, its missing parts supplied by reference TRBV5-1 and TRBJ1-2, is KAGVTQTPRYLIKTRGQQVTLSCSPISGHRSVSWYQQTPGQGLQFLFEYFSETQRNKGNFPGRFSGRQFSNSRSEMNVSTLELGDSALYLCASSGWGRELDGYTFGSGTRLTVV.